This is a list of T cell receptor beta chains from one sample in a study of blood T cell repertoires in COVID-19. This table comes from immunoSEQ multiplex PCR, and its TCRdb copy is limited to in-frame clones, with some not included. This sample carries some 77,000 clones, around 85% of them seen once, and the ten largest clones take roughly 8%. Specimen: peripheral blood. These receptors all stem from a man aged 30 to 45 with acute or convalescent COVID-19. CDR3s include the opening cysteine and the closing phenylalanine or tryptophan. The D gene is left open where the match is weak. The size entry is marked missing in some rows and otherwise reads once, few, many or a size class.

>.|TRBD1|TRBJ2-7|TRBV27
CASSLRQGPYEQYF
TGTGCCAGCAGTTTACGACAGGGCCCCTACGAGCAGTACTTC
>few|.|TRBJ2-2|TRBV28
CATLPSTGELFF
TGTGCCACCCTGCCGAGCACCGGGGAGCTGTTTTTT
>.|.|TRBJ2-7|TRBV6-1
CASSEARTFRYEQYF
TGTGCCAGCAGTGAAGCCAGAACCTTCCGCTACGAGCAGTACTTC
>.|TRBD2|TRBJ2-7|TRBV6-1
CASSEPGLASVMDEQYF
TGTGCCAGCAGTGAACCGGGACTAGCATCAGTAATGGACGAGCAGTACTTC
>.|TRBD1|TRBJ1-1|TRBV14
CASSFKQGTEAFF
TGTGCCAGCAGCTTCAAACAGGGGACTGAAGCTTTCTTT
>.|TRBD1|TRBJ1-2|TRBV27
CASSSPDRVGYTF
TGTGCCAGCAGTTCGCCTGACAGGGTTGGCTACACCTTC
>.|TRBD2|TRBJ2-1|TRBV7-2
CASSGNIAGGNEQFF
TGTGCCAGCAGCGGTAATATAGCGGGAGGGAATGAGCAGTTCTTC
>.|.|TRBJ2-1|TRBV21-1
CASSKEERVLSGRAVDEQFF
TGTGCCAGCAGCAAAGAGGAAAGAGTCCTTAGCGGGAGGGCCGTGGATGAGCAGTTCTTC
>once|TRBD1|TRBJ2-7|TRBV6-5
CASSYSTGGTYEQYF
TGTGCCAGCAGTTACTCGACAGGGGGTACTTACGAGCAGTACTTC
>.|TRBD1|TRBJ2-7|TRBV15
CATSREGQPYEQYF
TGTGCCACCAGCAGAGAGGGACAGCCCTACGAGCAGTACTTC
>.|TRBD2|TRBJ2-7|TRBV4-3
CASSPTSGSLYEQYF
TGCGCCAGCAGCCCTACTAGCGGGAGCCTCTACGAGCAGTACTTC
>.|.|TRBJ1-5|TRBV6-6
CASSYLTGNQPQHF
TGTGCCAGCAGTTACCTGACAGGTAATCAGCCCCAGCATTTT
>.|.|TRBJ2-3|TRBV13
CASSLGASDTQYF
TGTGCCAGCAGCTTAGGTGCGTCGGATACGCAGTATTTT
>once|.|TRBJ1-5|TRBV28
CASSRQNNQPQHF
TGTGCCAGCAGTAGACAGAACAATCAGCCCCAGCATTTT
>.|TRBD1|TRBJ2-5|TRBV2
CASSGDRGETQYF
TGTGCCAGCAGTGGGGACAGGGGAGAGACCCAGTACTTC
>few|TRBD1|TRBJ2-7|TRBV4-3
CASSARQGESYEQYF
TGCGCCAGCAGCGCCCGACAGGGTGAATCCTACGAGCAGTACTTC
>.|TRBD2|TRBJ2-1|TRBV6-6
CASSYRTSGYNEQFF
TGTGCCAGCAGTTACCGGACTAGCGGGTACAATGAGCAGTTCTTC
>.|TRBD2|TRBJ2-7|TRBV6-5
CASRASGSRYEQYF
TGTGCCAGCCGGGCTAGCGGGAGCCGCTACGAGCAGTACTTC
>.|TRBD2|TRBJ2-7|TRBV5-1
CASSWTPQAGENEQYF
TGCGCCAGCAGCTGGACCCCCCAAGCGGGAGAAAACGAGCAGTACTTC
>.|TRBD2|TRBJ2-7|TRBV14
CASSHDSGGAYEQYF
TGTGCCAGCAGCCACGATAGCGGGGGGGCCTACGAGCAGTACTTC
>.|TRBD2|TRBJ2-1|TRBV9
CASSVTTSGNNEQFF
TGTGCCAGCAGCGTCACGACTAGCGGAAACAATGAGCAGTTCTTC
>.|TRBD1|TRBJ2-4|TRBV28
CASSRQGAKNIQYF
TGTGCCAGCAGTCGACAGGGGGCCAAAAACATTCAGTACTTC
>.|TRBD1|TRBJ2-7|TRBV28
CASSRETGLYEQYF
TGTGCCAGCAGTAGAGAGACAGGGCTGTACGAGCAGTACTTC
>.|TRBD1|TRBJ1-4|TRBV28
CASLERTGREKLFF
TGTGCCAGCCTCGAAAGGACAGGGAGAGAAAAACTGTTTTTT
>once|.|TRBJ1-3|TRBV7-2
CASSPDSRFSGNTIYF
TGTGCCAGCAGCCCGGACAGCCGTTTCTCTGGAAACACCATATATTTT